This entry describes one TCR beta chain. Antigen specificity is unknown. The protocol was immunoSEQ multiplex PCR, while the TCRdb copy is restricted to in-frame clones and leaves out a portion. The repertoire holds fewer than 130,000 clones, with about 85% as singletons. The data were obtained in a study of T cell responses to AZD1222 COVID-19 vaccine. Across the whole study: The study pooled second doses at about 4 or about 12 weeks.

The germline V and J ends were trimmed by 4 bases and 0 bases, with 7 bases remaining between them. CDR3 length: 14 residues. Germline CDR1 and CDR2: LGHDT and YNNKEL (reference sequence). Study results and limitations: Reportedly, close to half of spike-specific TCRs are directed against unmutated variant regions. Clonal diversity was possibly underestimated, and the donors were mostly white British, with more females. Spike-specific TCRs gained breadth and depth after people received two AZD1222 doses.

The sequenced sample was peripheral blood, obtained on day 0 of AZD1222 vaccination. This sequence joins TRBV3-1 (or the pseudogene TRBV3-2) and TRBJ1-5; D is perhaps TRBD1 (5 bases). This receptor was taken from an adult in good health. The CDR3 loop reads CASSRRVSNQPQHF. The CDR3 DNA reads TGTGCCAGCAGCCGCAGGGTTAGCAATCAGCCCCAGCATTTT.